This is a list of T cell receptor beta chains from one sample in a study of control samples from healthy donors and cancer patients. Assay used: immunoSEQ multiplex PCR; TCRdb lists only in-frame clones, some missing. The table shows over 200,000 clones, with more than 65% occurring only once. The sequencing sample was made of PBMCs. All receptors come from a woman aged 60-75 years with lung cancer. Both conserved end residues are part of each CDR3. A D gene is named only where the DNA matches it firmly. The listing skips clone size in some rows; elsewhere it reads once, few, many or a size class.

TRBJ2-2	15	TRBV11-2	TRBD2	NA	CASSPPERGTGELFF	TGTGCCAGCAGCCCACCGGAGCGGGGGACCGGGGAGCTGTTTTTT
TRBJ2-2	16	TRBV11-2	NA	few	CASTPTGLMNTGELFF	TGTGCCAGTACGCCAACAGGTCTTATGAACACCGGGGAGCTGTTTTTT
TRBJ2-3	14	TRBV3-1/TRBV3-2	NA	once	CASSLFSSTDTQYF	TGTGCCAGCAGCCTTTTCTCTAGCACAGATACGCAGTATTTT
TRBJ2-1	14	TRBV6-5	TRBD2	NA	CASSRRGGDNEQFF	TGTGCCAGCAGTCGTCGGGGGGGGGACAATGAGCAGTTCTTC
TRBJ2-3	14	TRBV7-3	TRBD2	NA	CASSSTSGTDTQYF	TGTGCCAGCAGCTCGACTAGCGGCACAGATACGCAGTATTTT
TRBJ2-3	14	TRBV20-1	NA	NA	CSASGDFVTDTQYF	TGCAGTGCTAGTGGAGACTTCGTCACAGATACGCAGTATTTT
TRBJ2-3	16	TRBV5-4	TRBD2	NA	CASSLLELAGVDTQYF	TGTGCCAGCAGTTTGTTGGAGCTAGCGGGAGTAGATACGCAGTATTTT
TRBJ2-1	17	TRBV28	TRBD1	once	CASSLLGSQGGYNEQFF	TGTGCCAGCAGTTTATTAGGGTCACAGGGGGGCTACAATGAGCAGTTCTTC
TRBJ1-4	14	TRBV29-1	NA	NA	CSVRNRGTNEKLFF	TGCAGCGTTAGGAATAGAGGGACTAATGAAAAACTGTTTTTT
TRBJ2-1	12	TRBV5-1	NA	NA	CASSAQGTEQFF	TGCGCCAGCAGCGCGCAGGGGACTGAGCAGTTCTTC
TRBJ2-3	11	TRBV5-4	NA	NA	CASSTSNTQYF	TGTGCCAGCAGCACCTCTAATACGCAGTATTTT
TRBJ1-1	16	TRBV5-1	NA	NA	CASSLPRAGGSTEAFF	TGCGCCAGCAGCTTACCCAGGGCGGGAGGGAGCACTGAAGCTTTCTTT
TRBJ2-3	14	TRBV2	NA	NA	CASSQSGITDTQYF	TGTGCCAGCAGTCAGTCAGGAATCACAGATACGCAGTATTTT
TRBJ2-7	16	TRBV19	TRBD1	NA	CASSISSGGFPYEQYF	TGTGCCAGTAGTATTTCGTCAGGGGGCTTTCCCTACGAGCAGTACTTC
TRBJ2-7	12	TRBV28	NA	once	CASSSTGYEQYF	TGTGCCAGCAGTTCGACAGGCTACGAGCAGTACTTC
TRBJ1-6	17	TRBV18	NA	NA	CASSPDSPSSYNSPLHF	TGTGCCAGCTCACCCGACAGCCCTAGCTCCTATAATTCACCCCTCCACTTT
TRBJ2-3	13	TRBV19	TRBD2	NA	CASTAGGAGTQYF	TGTGCCAGTACGGCGGGGGGGGCCGGTACGCAGTATTTT
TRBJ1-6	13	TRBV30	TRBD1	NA	CAWDRGSNSPLHF	TGTGCCTGGGACAGGGGGAGTAATTCACCCCTCCACTTT
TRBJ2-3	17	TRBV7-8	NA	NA	CASSLGQVLEGTDTQYF	TGTGCCAGCAGCTTAGGCCAGGTCTTAGAGGGCACAGATACGCAGTATTTT
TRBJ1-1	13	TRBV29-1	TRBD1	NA	CSVRTGGNTEAFF	TGCAGCGTTCGGACAGGGGGGAACACTGAAGCTTTCTTT
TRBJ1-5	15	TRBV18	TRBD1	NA	CASSPDRGSNQPQHF	TGTGCCAGCTCACCGGACAGGGGATCCAATCAGCCCCAGCATTTT
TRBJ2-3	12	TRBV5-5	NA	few	CASGTVADTQYF	TGTGCCAGCGGCACGGTAGCAGATACGCAGTATTTT
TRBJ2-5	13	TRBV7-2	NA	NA	CASSLGVVETQYF	TGTGCCAGCAGCTTAGGGGTTGTCGAGACCCAGTACTTC
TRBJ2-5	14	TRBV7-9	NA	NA	CASSFIRVPETQYF	TGTGCCAGCAGTTTCATCAGGGTGCCGGAGACCCAGTACTTC
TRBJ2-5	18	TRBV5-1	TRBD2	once	CASSLAYLGSGGFETQYF	TGCGCCAGCAGCTTGGCTTACCTAGGTAGCGGGGGCTTTGAGACCCAGTACTTC
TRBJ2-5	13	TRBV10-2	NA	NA	CASTESPQETQYF	TGCGCCAGCACCGAGTCCCCCCAAGAGACCCAGTACTTC
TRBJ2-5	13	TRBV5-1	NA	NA	CASSSSGRETQYF	TGCGCCAGCAGCTCCTCTGGCCGGGAGACCCAGTACTTC
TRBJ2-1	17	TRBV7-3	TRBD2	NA	CASSSKTSGSSYNEQFF	TGTGCCAGCAGCTCCAAAACTAGCGGGAGCTCCTACAATGAGCAGTTCTTC
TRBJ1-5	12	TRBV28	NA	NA	CASLTGARPQHF	TGTGCCAGCCTTACAGGTGCCAGGCCCCAGCATTTT
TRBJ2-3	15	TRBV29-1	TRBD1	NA	CSVPQGARSTDTQYF	TGCAGCGTTCCACAGGGGGCCCGTAGCACAGATACGCAGTATTTT